This T cell receptor beta chain originates from a study of blood T cells in healthy people across ages. Overall study context: About one barcoded beta molecule per two T cells was captured by template switching.

Study-wide results and limits: Aged donors had fewer naive CD4+ cells and lower diversity than long-lived donors. Unsorted PBMCs blocked a conclusive comparison of naive and antigen-experienced cells.

The CDR3 totals 14 residues. Germline CDR1 SEHNR, CDR2 FQNEAQ (reference sequence). V was cut by 5 bases and J by 3 bases, with 10 bases left in between. A word on this clonotype: The antigen is undetermined.

A sample-barcoded 5' primer and a J-beta primer mix were used in a second PCR of about 6 to 11 cycles. MiXCR, applied by TCRdb to the 5' RACE reads, yields one record per CDR3 protein. The sample holds around 500,000 distinct CDR3 sequences, about 29% seen once. These data were likewise used in another study, on T cells of mothers and their children. Per that study: Compared with unrelated pairs, related mother-child pairs had slightly higher, non-significant overlap.

V gene TRBV7-9 combines with J gene TRBJ2-2; no clear D gene. Sequencing input: blood. This receptor was obtained from a boy under 10 years old in good health. This CDR3 is CASSRELDTGELFF. The CDR3 bases are TGTGCCAGCAGCCGAGAGTTGGACACCGGGGAGCTGTTTTTT.